A selection of T cell receptor beta chains follows, all from one sample in a study of T-cell memory formation after mild COVID-19. TCRdb fed the 5' RACE reads into MiXCR, producing one record per CDR3 protein. The sample includes about 400,000 distinct CDR3 sequences, approximately 18% of them seen just once. Sequenced material: PBMCs or a T cell subset sorted from them (not recorded which). These receptors all stem from a young man who had mild COVID-19 (a few samples of this study predate the infection). Cell type and time point are not known. CDR3s include the opening cysteine and the closing phenylalanine or tryptophan. A D gene is named only where the DNA matches it firmly. Clone size, where shown, is once, few, many, or a class for clones that have expanded.

cdr3_nt cdr3_aa clone_size v_call cdr3_length d_call j_call
TGTGCCAGCAGCCCCAACCCGGACGGCAATCAGCCCCAGCATTTT CASSPNPDGNQPQHF . TRBV4-2 15 . TRBJ1-5
TGTGCCATCAGTGAAGGACAGGCGACAGATACGCAGTATTTT CAISEGQATDTQYF once TRBV10-3 14 TRBD1 TRBJ2-3
TGTGCCAGCAGCTTGGGACTAGCGGGAGGTACGCAGTATTTT CASSLGLAGGTQYF . TRBV11-3 14 TRBD2 TRBJ2-3
TGCAGTGCTAGACGACAGGGGGCCTGGTATGGCTACACCTTC CSARRQGAWYGYTF . TRBV20-1 14 TRBD1 TRBJ1-2
TGTGCCACCAGTGATTCTGCCGTGGGGACCCCCTGGCACAATGAGCAGTTCTTC CATSDSAVGTPWHNEQFF few TRBV24-1 18 . TRBJ2-1
TGTGCCAGCAGCCCGTGGACAGGGGGCCTCTATGGCTACACCTTC CASSPWTGGLYGYTF . TRBV7-2 15 TRBD1 TRBJ1-2
TGTGCCACCAGCAGAGTTGCAGGCAACTATGGCTACACCTTC CATSRVAGNYGYTF . TRBV15 14 . TRBJ1-2
TGTGCCAGCTCACCGGTAGCTCCAACTAATGAAAAACTGTTTTTT CASSPVAPTNEKLFF . TRBV18 15 . TRBJ1-4
TGTGCCAGCAGCGCTCGGGGGGGCCCCCCCAATGAGCAGTTCTTC CASSARGGPPNEQFF . TRBV12-3/TRBV12-4 15 TRBD2 TRBJ2-1
TGTGCCAGCAGTTCCGGGACACGTCCATTATACGAGCAGTACTTC CASSSGTRPLYEQYF . TRBV6-5 15 . TRBJ2-7
TGTGCCAGCAGCCTTGCCGGGGCGGGAGAGACCCAGTACTTC CASSLAGAGETQYF many TRBV5-1 14 . TRBJ2-5
TGTGCCAGCAGCCAAGTTTTCGGCAGAGGGAACACTGAAGCTTTCTTT CASSQVFGRGNTEAFF few TRBV3-1 16 . TRBJ1-1
TGTGCCATCAAGGATTCCTACGAGCAGTACTTC CAIKDSYEQYF . TRBV10-3 11 . TRBJ2-7
TGTGCCAGCGCCGTCAGGAACACCGGGGAGCTGTTTTTT CASAVRNTGELFF . TRBV7-3 13 . TRBJ2-2
TGTGCCAGCAGTGAAGTTAGGGGCTATGAGGTCTATGGCTACACCTTC CASSEVRGYEVYGYTF few TRBV6-1 16 . TRBJ1-2
TGCAGCGTTGAAGACTCGGAAGAGACCCAGTACTTC CSVEDSEETQYF . TRBV29-1 12 . TRBJ2-5
TGTGCCAGCAGTCTTCGCTGGACAGGGGGTAATTCACCCCTCCACTTT CASSLRWTGGNSPLHF few TRBV28 16 TRBD1 TRBJ1-6
TGCAGCGTTGATACCGGGGCTCAAGAGACCCAGTACTTC CSVDTGAQETQYF few TRBV29-1 13 . TRBJ2-5
TGTGCCAGCAGTTCCGCGGGGATCTACAATGAGCAGTTCTTC CASSSAGIYNEQFF . TRBV12-3/TRBV12-4 14 . TRBJ2-1
TGCAGCGTTCCAGGGACCTACAATGAGCAGTTCTTC CSVPGTYNEQFF . TRBV29-1 12 . TRBJ2-1
TGCAGCGTGCCCTGGGGAGATTATGGCTACACCTTC CSVPWGDYGYTF . TRBV29-1 12 . TRBJ1-2
TGTGCCAGTAGTATAATTGGACAGGGAGTAGATACGCAGTATTTT CASSIIGQGVDTQYF few TRBV19 15 TRBD1 TRBJ2-3
TGTGCCAGCAGTTTTGCTTGGAGCGGGGGGGCGGACATTCAGTACTTC CASSFAWSGGADIQYF many TRBV12-3/TRBV12-4 16 TRBD2 TRBJ2-4
TGCAGTGCTACCGGACAGTTTGCTCAGCCCCAGCATTTT CSATGQFAQPQHF . TRBV20-1 13 . TRBJ1-5
TGTGCCATCAGTGAGTACGGACAGCAAGAGACCCAGTACTTC CAISEYGQQETQYF . TRBV10-3 14 . TRBJ2-5
TGCAGTGCTTTCCCGGGACACGGCCGAACTGAAGCTTTCTTT CSAFPGHGRTEAFF . TRBV20-1 14 . TRBJ1-1
TGTGCCAGCAGTTTGATGGGGAATCAGCCCCAGCATTTT CASSLMGNQPQHF many TRBV12-3/TRBV12-4 13 . TRBJ1-5
TGTGCCAGCAGCTGGGGACTCCTCCGGGATACGCAGTATTTT CASSWGLLRDTQYF . TRBV7-2 14 . TRBJ2-3
TGCAGCGTTCTCCCGGGGCGGGGTGATACGCAGTATTTT CSVLPGRGDTQYF few TRBV29-1 13 . TRBJ2-3
TGTGCCAGCAGCCAGCTCAATAGCGGGGGGCCCACAGATACGCAGTATTTT CASSQLNSGGPTDTQYF . TRBV14 17 TRBD2 TRBJ2-3
TGTGCCAGCACCCAGGGACTAGCGGGGTACAATGAGCAGTTCTTC CASTQGLAGYNEQFF few TRBV12-3/TRBV12-4 15 TRBD2 TRBJ2-1
TGTGCTAGTGGTTCTTTGAACACAGATACGCAGTATTTT CASGSLNTDTQYF . TRBV12-5 13 . TRBJ2-3
TGTGCCAGCAGCCCAAGGGCAGCCTTCTTCACAGATACGCAGTATTTT CASSPRAAFFTDTQYF few TRBV5-6 16 . TRBJ2-3
TGTGCCAGCAGTTACGCCGAGATGTACAATGAGCAGTTCTTC CASSYAEMYNEQFF . TRBV6-5 14 . TRBJ2-1
TGTGCCAGCAGCTTAGGGGGACCAGATCAGCCCCAGCATTTT CASSLGGPDQPQHF . TRBV7-6 14 . TRBJ1-5
TGTGCCAGCAGACCTCCGGGACTAGTCAAAGAGACCCAGTACTTC CASRPPGLVKETQYF . TRBV6-5 15 TRBD2 TRBJ2-5
TGCGCCAGCAGCCAAGGCTACGGTAGCGTGGGCACAGATACGCAGTATTTT CASSQGYGSVGTDTQYF . TRBV4-1 17 . TRBJ2-3
TGCAGTGCTAAGGCTCCCCTAGGGGTGGAGACCCAGTACTTC CSAKAPLGVETQYF few TRBV20-1 14 . TRBJ2-5
TGCGCCAGCAGCCTCGGACTAGCGGGGGGATTGGATACGCAGTATTTT CASSLGLAGGLDTQYF few TRBV4-1 16 TRBD2 TRBJ2-3
TGTGCCAGCAGCTTAATCGACAGAGCTTACAACACCGGGGAGCTGTTTTTT CASSLIDRAYNTGELFF . TRBV7-9 17 . TRBJ2-2
TGTGCCTCCCCGAGGTCTGGACAGGCGAGTATTGAGACCCAGTACTTC CASPRSGQASIETQYF . TRBV24-1 16 TRBD1 TRBJ2-5